These 32 T cell receptor beta chains were sequenced from one sample in a study of CD8+ T cells in alopecia areata. The treatment is: oral pan-JAK inhibitor, 5-10 mg twice daily. Extracted RNA was reverse transcribed, and the resulting cDNA served as sequencing template. Generated by immunoSEQ multiplex PCR, the TCRdb table keeps only in-frame clones and is missing some. The data hold fewer than 250,000 clones, with about 65% observed a single time. The sample in question was CD4+ T cells sorted from blood, obtained around week 47, from a patient treated with tofacitinib. The receptor set was obtained from a human donor with alopecia areata.

V is TRBV9 and J is TRBJ2-1; tentative D call: TRBD1 (5 bases). Trimming pared 5 bases from V and 1 base from J, leaving 10 bases between. The germline gives CDR1 SGDLS, CDR2 YYNGEE. The CDR3 runs to 14 residues. CDR3 in DNA: TGTGCCAGCAGTCCGACAGAGTCCTACAATGAGCAGTTCTTC. Translating it yields CASSPTESYNEQFF.

The V and J genes are TRBV27 and TRBJ2-5, with D perhaps TRBD1 (5 bases). Trimming took off 2 bases at V and 7 bases at J, with 14 bases between the two ends. The CDR3 covers 14 residues. Germline lookup yields CDR1 MNHEY and CDR2 SMNVEV (reference sequence). In DNA form, the CDR3 reads TGTGCCAGCAGTTTAAGACAGTCCACGGGGACCCAGTACTTC. Protein sequence: CASSLRQSTGTQYF.

The V call is TRBV6-1, the J call TRBJ1-4; D gene ambiguous. V lost 7 bases to trimming and J lost 7 bases, with 16 bases between them. This CDR3 has 14 residues. Germline CDR1 reads MNHNS; CDR2 reads SASEGT. For the CDR3, the DNA is TGTGCCAGCAAGTCATACGGACGGGGTGAAAAACTGTTTTTT. As protein: CASKSYGRGEKLFF.

This clone occurred a few times. The gene calls are TRBV29-1 and TRBJ2-5; the match to TRBD1 covers 8 bases. The CDR3 spans 11 residues. The ends lost 8 bases at V and 4 bases at J; junction bases unmatched: 3. CDR1 is SQVTM and CDR2 is ANQGSEA in the germline V gene. CDR3 sequence (DNA): TGCAGCAGCGACAGGGGAGAGACCCAGTACTTC. Encoded protein: CSSDRGETQYF.

This chain links TRBV6-5 with TRBJ2-3, with D tentatively TRBD1 (5 bases). CDR1 and CDR2 from the germline V gene are MNHEY and SVGAGI. Trimming removed 5 bases from V and 1 base from J, with 13 bases in between. The CDR3 consists of 15 residues. The CDR3 here is CASSILLGGTDTQYF. CDR3 nucleotide sequence: TGTGCCAGCAGTATTTTGTTAGGGGGCACAGATACGCAGTATTTT.

The J gene is TRBJ1-2, the V gene TRBV29-1; D not resolved. Trimming took 6 bases from V and 4 from J, leaving 12 bases between them. Germline loops: CDR1 SQVTM, CDR2 ANQGSEA. The CDR3 runs to 12 residues. As DNA, the CDR3 is TGCAGCGTCAATTCGGGCCCCTATGGCTACACCTTC. This translates into CSVNSGPYGYTF.

This clone has just a few counts. The chain joins TRBV2 to TRBJ2-2; weak D call: TRBD1 (7 bases). Germline CDR1 and CDR2: SNHLY and FYNNEI. This CDR3 has 14 amino acids. Trimming removed 6 bases from V and 4 bases from J, with 12 bases in between. This CDR3 is CASREGASTGELFF. The CDR3 region has the DNA TGTGCCAGCAGGGAGGGGGCGAGCACCGGGGAGCTGTTTTTT.

The chain carries TRBV29-1 and TRBJ1-5, with 10 positions matching TRBD1. The ends lost 7 bases at V and 5 bases at J; junction bases unmatched: 2. There are 12 residues in the CDR3. Germline V gene lookup returns CDR1 SQVTM and CDR2 ANQGSEA. This CDR3 is CSAGQGDQPQHF. Written as DNA, the CDR3 is TGCAGCGCCGGACAGGGGGATCAGCCCCAGCATTTT. The full variable domain, in which reference TRBV29-1 and TRBJ1-5 provide the parts outside the CDR3, is SAVISQKPSRDICQRGTSLTIQCQVDSQVTMMFWYRQQPGQSLTLIATANQGSEATYESGFVIDKFPISRPNLTFSTLTVSNMSPEDSSIYLCSAGQGDQPQHFGDGTRLSIL.

The chain is built from TRBV9 and TRBJ2-3, with no clear D. Germline V lookup: CDR1 SGDLS, CDR2 YYNGEE. CDR3 length: 13 amino acids. V lost 0 bases, J lost 4 bases, and 6 bases lay in between. The CDR3 reads CASSVGRADTQYF. The CDR3 DNA is TGTGCCAGCAGCGTAGGCCGGGCAGATACGCAGTATTTT.

This chain joins TRBV2 and TRBJ2-7; the D is unclear. Trimming cost V 4 bases and J 3 bases, with 10 bases left between them. CDR1 is SNHLY, CDR2 FYNNEI, per germline. The CDR3 is 13 residues long. CDR3 amino acids: CASSGLSIYEQYF. The CDR3 region has the DNA TGTGCCAGCAGTGGACTGTCGATCTACGAGCAGTACTTC.

This clone ranks as medium-sized. The J gene is TRBJ1-5, the V gene TRBV6-1; D not resolved. CDR1 MNHNS and CDR2 SASEGT come from the germline V gene. The CDR3 is 11 residues long. V was clipped by 8 bases and J by 1 base, with 3 bases between them. The chain's CDR3 is CASGSNQPQHF. The CDR3 nucleotides read TGTGCCAGCGGCAGCAATCAGCCCCAGCATTTT.

The chain links TRBV7-3 to TRBJ2-6; 7 nucleotides match TRBD1. This CDR3 is 17 amino acids long. The V and J ends lost 3 bases and 1 base, in that order; junction bases with no gene match: 6. Germline CDR1 SGHTA, CDR2 FQGTGA. The CDR3, as DNA: TGTGCCAGCAGCTTCCAGGGACAGCATTCTGGGGCCAACGTCCTGACTTTC. This translates into CASSFQGQHSGANVLTF. Together with reference TRBV7-3 and TRBJ2-6, the CDR3 gives the full variable domain: GAGVSQTPSNKVTEKGKYVELRCDPISGHTALYWYRQSLGQGPEFLIYFQGTGAADDSGLPNDRFFAVRPEGSVSTLKIQRTERGDSAVYLCASSFQGQHSGANVLTFGAGSRLTVL.

The chain has TRBV27 and TRBJ2-3, with a possible D match to TRBD1 (6 bases). CDR3 length equals 13 residues. Germline V gene data show CDR1 as MNHEY and CDR2 as SMNVEV (reference sequence). The ends were cut back, 5 bases at V and 1 base at J, with 7 bases in the middle. The CDR3 coding sequence is TGTGCCAGCAGTAGACAGGGCACAGATACGCAGTATTTT. It yields the protein CASSRQGTDTQYF.

The chain combines TRBV25-1 with TRBJ1-5; TRBD1 might be the D (6 bases). Germline CDR1 MGHDK, CDR2 SYGVNS. V was pared by 4 bases and J by 3 bases, with 10 bases between. The CDR3 consists of 14 residues. The CDR3 DNA is TGTGCCAGCAGTGGTAGGGGGGACAATCAGCCCCAGCATTTT. Translated: CASSGRGDNQPQHF.

The genes are TRBV25-1 and TRBJ2-5; perhaps TRBD1 as D (6 bases). CDR1 is MGHDK and CDR2 is SYGVNS in the germline V gene. The CDR3 length is 15 residues. Trimming removed 4 bases from V and 5 bases from J, with 17 bases in between. The DNA of the CDR3 is TGTGCCAGCAGTGGAGGGGTTAGGACAGTGGAGACCCAGTACTTC. It is translated as CASSGGVRTVETQYF.

The V call is TRBV29-1, the J call TRBJ1-1; 7 bases are a match to TRBD1. V was pared by 0 bases and J by 0 bases, with 4 bases of the junction left unmatched. The germline gives CDR1 SQVTM, CDR2 ANQGSEA. The CDR3 extends over 15 amino acids. This CDR3 reads CSVEDRGQMNTEAFF. The CDR3 nucleotides are TGCAGCGTTGAAGACCGGGGACAGATGAACACTGAAGCTTTCTTT. Filled out from reference TRBV29-1 and TRBJ1-1, the complete variable domain reads SAVISQKPSRDICQRGTSLTIQCQVDSQVTMMFWYRQQPGQSLTLIATANQGSEATYESGFVIDKFPISRPNLTFSTLTVSNMSPEDSSIYLCSVEDRGQMNTEAFFGQGTRLTVV.

This chain connects TRBV29-1 to TRBJ1-2; 7 bases line up with TRBD1. The V and J ends lost 6 bases and 7 bases, in that order; junction bases with no gene match: 5. Germline loops: CDR1 SQVTM, CDR2 ANQGSEA. The CDR3 covers 11 residues. Here the CDR3 reads CSVENRGGYTF. DNA for the CDR3: TGCAGCGTGGAAAACAGGGGTGGCTACACCTTC.

The gene calls are TRBV30 and TRBJ2-3, with 7 bases that match TRBD1. Germline lookup yields CDR1 GTSNPN and CDR2 SVGIG (reference sequence). Trimming removed 7 bases from V and 11 bases from J; junction bases left unmatched: 9. CDR3 length: 11 amino acids. As DNA, the CDR3 is TGTGCCTCCCCTCCAGGGGGAGAGCAGTATTTT. Amino acids: CASPPGGEQYF.

This chain links TRBV11-3 with TRBJ1-1, with no clear D. This CDR3 spans 11 amino acids. Trimming left V 3 bases short and J 8 bases short, with 7 bases between. CDR1 is SGHNT and CDR2 is YENEEA in the germline V gene. The CDR3 sequence is CASSFQEEAFF. CDR3 bases: TGTGCCAGCAGCTTTCAGGAAGAAGCTTTCTTT.

V usage is TRBV2 and J usage is TRBJ2-4; D might be TRBD2 (5 bases). Trimming removed 0 bases from V and 8 bases from J, with 14 bases in between. The CDR3 is 15 amino acids. Germline V gene sequence: CDR1 SNHLY, CDR2 FYNNEI. CDR3 sequence (DNA): TGTGCCAGCAGTGAAGCGGGCTTCCGGGGAGACATTCAGTACTTC. This sequence encodes CASSEAGFRGDIQYF.

This sequence joins TRBV30 and TRBJ1-1; D possibly corresponds to TRBD1 (6 bases). The CDR3 sequence is 11 residues long. Germline V gene lookup returns CDR1 GTSNPN and CDR2 SVGIG (reference sequence). The CDR3 loop reads CAGTSQGEAFF. In nucleotides, the CDR3 is TGTGCTGGGACATCGCAGGGAGAAGCTTTCTTT.

The chain links TRBV9 to TRBJ2-6; no clear D. There are 15 residues in the CDR3. The germline gives CDR1 SGDLS, CDR2 YYNGEE. With 0 bases removed from V and 2 bases from J, the gap between germline ends came to 6 bases. The CDR3 nucleotides read TGTGCCAGCAGCGTAGACGTGGCTGGGGCCAACGTCCTGACTTTC. This gives the protein CASSVDVAGANVLTF.

A few counts support this clone. This sequence joins TRBV4-1 and TRBJ1-1; the D gene is possibly TRBD1 (5 bases). V was pared by 0 bases and J by 4 bases, with 15 bases between. This CDR3 contains 16 residues. Germline V lookup: CDR1 MGHRA, CDR2 YSYEKL. The CDR3 reads CASSQDRGPGGTEAFF. In DNA form, the CDR3 reads TGCGCCAGCAGCCAAGACCGGGGCCCGGGTGGCACTGAAGCTTTCTTT.

The chain uses TRBV10-3 and TRBJ1-6; a possible D gene is TRBD1 (6 bases). V lost 6 bases to trimming and J lost 5 bases, with 11 bases between them. Germline CDR1 is ENHRY and CDR2 is SYGVKD. The CDR3 spans 14 residues. The CDR3 nucleotides are TGTGCCATCAGGTCGGACAGAGATAATTCACCCCTCCACTTT. Protein: CAIRSDRDNSPLHF.

This clone was counted a few times. The J gene is TRBJ2-3, the V gene TRBV30; D is unresolved. Germline V gives CDR1 GTSNPN, CDR2 SVGIG (reference sequence). This CDR3 is built from 10 residues. The V end was cut by 1 base, the J end by 6 bases, with 2 bases between. The CDR3 region has the DNA TGTGCCTGGAGTGACGATACGCAGTATTTT. It specifies CAWSDDTQYF.

A single count supports this clone. Compared with germline, one end of the junction differs, possibly owing to a read error. The rearrangement links TRBV2 to TRBJ2-3, with D unclear. The germline V gene has CDR1 SNHLY and CDR2 FYNNEI. CDR3 length: 13 residues. The CDR3 DNA follows: TGTGCCAGCAGCGAAGGAGGCACAGATACGCAGTATTTT. Protein sequence: CASSEGGTDTQYF.

This clone has a handful of counts. The V and J genes are TRBV29-1 and TRBJ1-1; maybe TRBD1 (5 bases). The V end was cut by 5 bases, the J end by 6 bases, with 10 bases between. This CDR3 is 11 amino acids long. Germline V CDR1 and CDR2: SQVTM, ANQGSEA. The CDR3 bases are TGCAGCGTTCGCAGGGTCGCTGAAGCTTTCTTT. It yields the protein CSVRRVAEAFF. Drawing the rest from reference TRBV29-1 and TRBJ1-1, the complete variable domain is SAVISQKPSRDICQRGTSLTIQCQVDSQVTMMFWYRQQPGQSLTLIATANQGSEATYESGFVIDKFPISRPNLTFSTLTVSNMSPEDSSIYLCSVRRVAEAFFGQGTRLTVV.

The chain joins TRBV5-1 to TRBJ2-6; D gene ambiguous. CDR1 SGHRS and CDR2 YFSETQ come from the germline V gene. Trimming removed 0 bases from V and 0 bases from J, with 13 bases in between. This CDR3 has 18 residues. CDR3 DNA: TGCGCCAGCAGCTTGGGGCAAGCTACCTACTCTGGGGCCAACGTCCTGACTTTC. This translates into CASSLGQATYSGANVLTF.

This clone turned up a few times. The chain links TRBV29-1 to TRBJ2-7, with 10 bases lining up with TRBD1. This CDR3 spans 14 amino acids. The J segment lost 5 bases and the V segment lost 6 bases, leaving 10 bases of the junction unmatched. Germline V lookup: CDR1 SQVTM, CDR2 ANQGSEA. DNA for the CDR3: TGCAGCGTGATTACCCGGGACAGGGGCAACGAGCAGTACTTC. Translating gives CSVITRDRGNEQYF.

In its sample, this clone was seen once. The chain couples TRBV29-1 to TRBJ2-5, with TRBD1 identical over 7 bases. Germline trimming cut 6 bases from V and 4 bases from J; bases unmatched to any gene: 8. CDR1 and CDR2 from the germline V gene are SQVTM and ANQGSEA. The CDR3 has 13 residues. Here the CDR3 DNA reads TGCAGCGTGGGACAGATCCTCCTAGAGACCCAGTACTTC. Protein sequence: CSVGQILLETQYF.

The chain is built from TRBV10-3 and TRBJ2-1, with a possible D match to TRBD2 (7 bases). The CDR3 covers 15 residues. Per germline, CDR1 ENHRY and CDR2 SYGVKD. V dropped 2 bases and J dropped 9 bases, with 17 bases sitting between them. The CDR3, as DNA: TGTGCCATCAGTGAGCCTGATGCGGGGGCGAGTGAGCAGTTCTTC. This translates into CAISEPDAGASEQFF.

The genes are TRBV6-5 and TRBJ2-7; D is unclear. This CDR3 region has 11 residues. Germline CDR1 and CDR2: MNHEY and SVGAGI. V gave up 5 bases and J gave up 3 bases, with 5 bases separating them. The DNA for the CDR3 is TGTGCCAGCAGTGAAATCTACGAGCAGTACTTC. Translating it yields CASSEIYEQYF.